The table lists the clone carrying this TCR beta chain with many counts. No antigen is known for it. MiXCR was run by TCRdb on the 5' RACE reads, yielding one entry per CDR3 protein. The repertoire holds about 460,000 distinct CDR3 sequences, with approximately 5.3% as singletons. Germline-derived CDR1 and CDR2 are SGHRS and YFSETQ. The CDR3 spans 13 residues. Deletions cut 5 bases from V and 5 bases from J, with 14 bases between. This entry comes from a study of CD8 T cells in ankylosing spondylitis. The study, taken as a whole, reports: Seemingly characteristic of ankylosing spondylitis blood was a TCR beta motif consisting of under 10 highly homologous variants.

The rearrangement uses TRBV5-1 and TRBJ2-7; TRBD2 might be the D (6 bases). The TCR comes from a male donor with ankylosing spondylitis. Input material: blood, either unsorted or a sorted T cell fraction (not recorded which). The CDR3, as DNA: TGCGCCAGCAGGACACTGGAGGGAAACGAGCAGTACTTC. Translated: CASRTLEGNEQYF.